The 8 T cell receptor beta chains below all came from one sample that was sequenced in a study of shared clonotypes between healthy human individuals. Libraries were prepared by immunoSEQ multiplex PCR; TCRdb keeps only in-frame clonotypes and omits some of them. The sample yields some 2.1 million clones, 85% to 95% seen once. Naive CD8 cells lacked CD45RO, underwent positive selection for CCR7 and left out terminally differentiated effector memory CD45RA+ cells. Sequencing was carried out using naive CD8+ T cells from PBMCs. Receptors were obtained from a man between 18 and 35 years old in good health. Some clones in this sample may be carry-over from other donors' samples.

The gene calls are TRBV29-1 and TRBJ2-5; unclear D gene. The germline gives CDR1 SQVTM, CDR2 ANQGSEA. Trimming stripped 3 bases from V and 0 bases from J, with 8 bases between. The CDR3 loop spans 13 amino acids. This CDR3 is CSVEMANQETQYF. CDR3 nucleotides: TGCAGCGTTGAGATGGCAAACCAAGAGACCCAGTACTTC.

The rearrangement joins TRBV7-9 to TRBJ2-7; perhaps TRBD2 as D (6 bases). CDR3 size: 13 residues. Germline CDR1 is SEHNR and CDR2 is FQNEAQ (reference sequence). Trimming removed 4 bases from V and 3 bases from J, with 10 bases in between. The CDR3: CASSSAGGYEQYF. The CDR3 DNA reads TGTGCCAGCAGCTCAGCCGGGGGCTACGAGCAGTACTTC.

The chain links TRBV7-2 to TRBJ2-3; perhaps TRBD2 as D (7 bases). The V end was cut by 3 bases, the J end by 0 bases, with 16 bases between. The CDR3 sequence is 17 residues long. Germline CDR1 is SGHTA and CDR2 is FQGNSA. The CDR3 loop is CASSLGWRGRSTDTQYF. Written as DNA, the CDR3 is TGTGCCAGCAGCTTGGGATGGCGGGGGCGAAGCACAGATACGCAGTATTTT.

The rearrangement uses TRBV6-6 and TRBJ2-7, with 9 bases that match TRBD1. CDR3 size: 15 residues. The V segment lost 6 bases and the J segment 7 bases; nucleotides outside the gene matches: 13. The germline CDR1 and CDR2 sequences are MNHNY and SVGAGI (reference sequence). The CDR3 DNA reads as TGTGCCAGCAGCCCCAACACTGGACAGGGGCGAGAGCAGTACTTC. Translating gives CASSPNTGQGREQYF.

This chain links TRBV10-1 with TRBJ2-7; 7 bases are shared with TRBD2. Germline trimming cut 2 bases from V and 3 bases from J; bases unmatched to any gene: 7. This CDR3 spans 15 amino acids. Germline V gene sequence: CDR1 WNHNN, CDR2 SYGVQD (reference sequence). The CDR3 nucleotides read TGCGCCAGCAGTGAGACCCTAGCGGACCTCTACGAGCAGTACTTC. Encoded protein: CASSETLADLYEQYF.

The chain joins TRBV6-5 to TRBJ1-2, with TRBD1 matching 8 bases. The CDR3 sequence is 13 residues long. Trimming removed 6 bases from V and 6 bases from J; junction bases left unmatched: 6. CDR1 is MNHEY, CDR2 SVGAGI, per germline. The CDR3 here is CASSLQGDDGYTF. CDR3 bases: TGTGCCAGCAGCTTACAGGGGGATGATGGCTACACCTTC.

The chain combines TRBV2 with TRBJ2-7; D call uncertain. The CDR3 covers 13 residues. The V gene's germline CDR1 is SNHLY and CDR2 FYNNEI. V was clipped by 6 bases and J by 7 bases, with 16 bases between them. The CDR3 sequence is CASSELLASEQYF. CDR3 sequence (DNA): TGTGCCAGCAGCGAACTTTTGGCGTCAGAGCAGTACTTC.

This clone was found a few times. The V and J genes are TRBV7-2 and TRBJ1-2, with D possibly matching TRBD1 (6 bases). CDR3 length: 16 amino acids. Germline values: CDR1 SGHTA, CDR2 FQGNSA. V gave up 5 bases and J gave up 6 bases, with 22 bases separating them. This CDR3 is CASSLAGTPKNHGYTF. In DNA form, the CDR3 reads TGTGCCAGCAGCCTGGCCGGGACACCAAAGAACCATGGCTACACCTTC.